The next 12 T cell receptor beta chains were all read from a single sample in a study of spatial heterogeneity in lung cancer (dated by TCRdb to between 2018 and 2021). Libraries were made using 5' RACE. Sequencing took place on a NextSeq 500. TCRdb itself trimmed the public reads at Q25 with fastp, ran MiXCR and retained productive beta chains. Rows with one shared CDR3 protein collapse into an entry with the most common genes and DNA. The sample table holds more than 9,000 distinct CDR3 sequences, of which over 15% were seen once. The biggest ten clones account for approximately 52% of the sample. This specimen's time point label, interpreted: sample taken at primary tumor resection. For TCR sequencing, whole RNA was extracted from tumor and nontumor lung tissue, or from cryopreserved PBMC samples, and no cell sorting was done. The sample was PBMCs, taken at surgery. All receptors derive from a male donor with early-stage non-small cell lung cancer.

The CDR3 DNA is TGTGCCAGCTCACGACAGGGCGGGGAGACCCAGTACTTC. Residues: CASSRQGGETQYF. This rearrangement joins TRBV18 to TRBJ2-5; 7 nucleotides line up with TRBD1. J was trimmed by 5 bases and V by 4 bases; bases with no gene match: 4. CDR3 size: 13 residues. Germline values: CDR1 KGHSH, CDR2 LQKENI.

Sample share makes this clonotype medium-sized. V and J are TRBV24-1 and TRBJ2-1; D possibly corresponds to TRBD2 (5 bases). With 6 bases removed from V and 2 bases from J, the gap between germline ends came to 7 bases. The CDR3 has 13 residues. Germline loops: CDR1 KGHDR, CDR2 SFDVKD. The CDR3 region is CATSHGTYNEQFF. The CDR3 DNA reads TGTGCCACCAGTCACGGGACCTACAATGAGCAGTTCTTC.

V is TRBV7-6 and J is TRBJ2-1; the D call may be TRBD1 or TRBD2 (5 bases each). The CDR3 totals 15 residues. CDR1 is SGHVS, CDR2 FNYEAQ, per germline. Trimming took 5 bases from V and 5 from J, leaving 16 bases between them. The CDR3 region is CASSPGTNKDNEQFF. The CDR3, as DNA: TGTGCCAGCAGCCCCGGGACCAACAAAGACAATGAGCAGTTCTTC. Variable domain in full (rest from reference TRBV7-6 and TRBJ2-1): GAGVSQSPRYKVTKRGQDVALRCDPISGHVSLYWYRQALGQGPEFLTYFNYEAQQDKSGLPNDRFSAERPEGSISTLTIQRTEQRDSAMYRCASSPGTNKDNEQFFGPGTRLTVL.

This clonotype has only a few counts. The rearrangement uses TRBV6-4 and TRBJ2-1; D gene uncertain. The germline CDR1 and CDR2 sequences are MRHNA and SNTAGT. Trimming removed 2 bases from V and 9 bases from J, with 11 bases in between. There are 13 residues in the CDR3. The CDR3 reads CASSDGTRSEQFF. The CDR3 nucleotides read TGTGCCAGCAGTGACGGAACGCGCAGTGAGCAGTTCTTC.

The chain uses TRBV4-1 and TRBJ2-2; the D call may be TRBD1 or TRBD2 (6 bases each). In germline, CDR1 is MGHRA, CDR2 YSYEKL. V lost 5 bases to trimming and J lost 5 bases, with 18 bases between them. The CDR3 is made up of 16 amino acids. The CDR3 here is CASSSGEDLWTGELFF. The DNA of the CDR3 is TGCGCCAGCAGCTCAGGGGAGGACCTGTGGACCGGGGAGCTGTTTTTT.

This clonotype was counted a few times. The V and J genes are TRBV27 and TRBJ2-5; possible D gene TRBD1, 6 bases. Germline values: CDR1 MNHEY, CDR2 SMNVEV (reference sequence). This CDR3 is built from 15 residues. Between the trimmed V and J ends, which lost 3 bases and 1 base, there was a span of 12 bases. CDR3 sequence (DNA): TGTGCCAGCAGTTTCTCCGACAGGTTCCAAGAGACCCAGTACTTC. It translates to CASSFSDRFQETQYF.

This clonotype was picked up a small number of times. This chain links TRBV11-2 with TRBJ2-1, with 7 positions matching TRBD2. This CDR3 region has 15 residues. The trim removed 5 bases at V and 9 bases at J, leaving 13 bases unmatched. Looked up from germline, CDR1 is SGHAT and CDR2 is FQNNGV. CDR3 amino acids: CASSNQRAGPGEQFF. As DNA, the CDR3 is TGTGCCAGCAGCAATCAACGAGCGGGACCCGGTGAGCAGTTCTTC.

J is TRBJ2-5 and V is TRBV5-4, with 8 bases matching TRBD1. This CDR3 is 15 amino acids long. The germline gives CDR1 SGHNT, CDR2 YYREEE (reference sequence). The ends lost 4 bases at V and 1 base at J; junction bases unmatched: 6. The CDR3 region has the DNA TGTGCCAGCAGCATCGGACAGGGAGGCCAAGAGACCCAGTACTTC. Its translation: CASSIGQGGQETQYF.

V is TRBV7-9 and J is TRBJ1-1; D is unresolved. The CDR3 extends over 15 amino acids. V dropped 5 bases and J dropped 2 bases, with 15 bases sitting between them. CDR1 SEHNR and CDR2 FQNEAQ come from the germline V gene (reference sequence). CDR3 amino acids: CASSPLGISNTEAFF. CDR3 in DNA: TGTGCCAGCAGCCCTCTAGGTATAAGCAACACTGAAGCTTTCTTT.

The sample holds one count of this clonotype. The V call is TRBV10-1, the J call TRBJ2-3; possibly TRBD1 for D (5 bases). V was pared by 3 bases and J by 2 bases, with 15 bases between. Germline CDR1 and CDR2: WNHNN and SYGVQD (reference sequence). This CDR3 is built from 16 residues. CDR3 amino acids: CASSDLGAKTTDTQYF. The CDR3 coding sequence is TGCGCCAGCAGTGATTTAGGGGCAAAGACCACAGATACGCAGTATTTT.

This rearrangement joins TRBV28 to TRBJ2-7; a weak D match, TRBD1 (6 bases). The CDR3 has 15 residues. V lost 2 bases and J lost 0, with 11 bases in between. Germline V gives CDR1 MDHEN, CDR2 SYDVKM. CDR3 protein: CASSLIDRTSYEQYF. CDR3 nucleotides: TGTGCCAGCAGTTTAATAGACAGGACCTCCTACGAGCAGTACTTC. The entire variable domain, with the rest obtained from reference TRBV28 and TRBJ2-7, is as follows: DVKVTQSSRYLVKRTGEKVFLECVQDMDHENMFWYRQDPGLGLRLIYFSYDVKMKEKGDIPEGYSVSREKKERFSLILESASTNQTSMYLCASSLIDRTSYEQYFGPGTRLTVT.

The V gene is TRBV20-1, the J gene TRBJ2-1; D uncertain. CDR3 length: 15 residues. Germline loops: CDR1 DFQATT, CDR2 SNEGSKA (reference sequence). V shed 4 bases and J shed 0 bases, with 13 bases lying between them. The CDR3: CSAIPPKSSYNEQFF. The CDR3 nucleotides are TGCAGTGCTATACCCCCCAAGAGCTCCTACAATGAGCAGTTCTTC.